A selection of T cell receptor beta chains follows, all from one sample in a study of blood T cell repertoires in COVID-19. TCRdb keeps only in-frame clones here, not all; method: immunoSEQ multiplex PCR. The sample carries under 350,000 clones, 89% recorded once. Sequencing used peripheral blood. The receptors derive from a man aged 50-60 years with acute or convalescent COVID-19. Both conserved end residues are part of each CDR3. The order of the fields is D gene, CDR3 length, clone size, V gene, J gene, CDR3 DNA, CDR3 protein. D genes are given only for firm matches. Size values are once, few and many counts, or a class for expanded clones, and some rows have none.

D: TRBD1
length: 17
size: few
V: TRBV10-3
J: TRBJ2-7
DNA: TGTGCCATCAGTGAGGGTCGAGGAGACAGGGGTTCCTACGAGCAGTACTTC
CDR3: CAISEGRGDRGSYEQYF

D: .
length: 15
size: .
V: TRBV9
J: TRBJ2-7
DNA: TGTGCCAGCACCCCGGACATCGAAATTACCCACGAGCAGTACTTC
CDR3: CASTPDIEITHEQYF

D: TRBD1
length: 17
size: .
V: TRBV27
J: TRBJ2-7
DNA: TGTGCCAGCAGTTTAGGGGACAGGAACAGAAAAAGATACGAGCAGTACTTC
CDR3: CASSLGDRNRKRYEQYF

D: TRBD1
length: 17
size: once
V: TRBV23-1
J: TRBJ1-4
DNA: TGCGCCAGCAGTCAATCGGACAGGGGATTCTGGGTAGAAAAACTGTTTTTT
CDR3: CASSQSDRGFWVEKLFF

D: .
length: 12
size: .
V: TRBV2
J: TRBJ1-5
DNA: TGTGCCAGCAGGAGCAGCAATCAGCCCCAGCATTTT
CDR3: CASRSSNQPQHF

D: .
length: 15
size: .
V: TRBV2
J: TRBJ2-4
DNA: TGTGCCAGCAGTGAAGCCCTAGGAGGCAAAAACATTCAGTACTTC
CDR3: CASSEALGGKNIQYF

D: TRBD1
length: 15
size: .
V: TRBV18
J: TRBJ2-5
DNA: TGTGCCAGCTCACCGGGACAGGGGGATCGAGAGACCCAGTACTTC
CDR3: CASSPGQGDRETQYF

D: .
length: 15
size: once
V: TRBV9
J: TRBJ2-2
DNA: TGTGCCAGCAGCGTAGCTTCGTCAGGGACCGGGGAGCTGTTTTTT
CDR3: CASSVASSGTGELFF

D: TRBD1
length: 16
size: .
V: TRBV4-2
J: TRBJ2-3
DNA: TGTGCCAGCAGCCAAGGGACAGGGGTTGGCACAGATACGCAGTATTTT
CDR3: CASSQGTGVGTDTQYF

D: .
length: 14
size: .
V: TRBV5-1
J: TRBJ2-7
DNA: TGCGCCAGCGGCGCGGTACCGAGCTCCTACGAGCAGTACTTC
CDR3: CASGAVPSSYEQYF

D: .
length: 14
size: .
V: TRBV7-2
J: TRBJ1-1
DNA: TGTGCCAGCAGCTTAAGAGGGCTGAACACTGAAGCTTTCTTT
CDR3: CASSLRGLNTEAFF

D: TRBD1
length: 13
size: .
V: TRBV7-9
J: TRBJ1-2
DNA: TGTGCCAGCAGCTTTGGACAGGGCGATGGCTACACCTTC
CDR3: CASSFGQGDGYTF

D: .
length: 13
size: once
V: TRBV12-3/TRBV12-4
J: TRBJ2-2
DNA: TGTGCCAGCAGACAAATCAGGACCGGGGAGCTGTTTTTT
CDR3: CASRQIRTGELFF

D: TRBD2
length: 14
size: .
V: TRBV3-1/TRBV3-2
J: TRBJ2-7
DNA: TGTGCCAGCAGCCAACGCGGGGGGGCTTCCGAGCAGTACTTC
CDR3: CASSQRGGASEQYF